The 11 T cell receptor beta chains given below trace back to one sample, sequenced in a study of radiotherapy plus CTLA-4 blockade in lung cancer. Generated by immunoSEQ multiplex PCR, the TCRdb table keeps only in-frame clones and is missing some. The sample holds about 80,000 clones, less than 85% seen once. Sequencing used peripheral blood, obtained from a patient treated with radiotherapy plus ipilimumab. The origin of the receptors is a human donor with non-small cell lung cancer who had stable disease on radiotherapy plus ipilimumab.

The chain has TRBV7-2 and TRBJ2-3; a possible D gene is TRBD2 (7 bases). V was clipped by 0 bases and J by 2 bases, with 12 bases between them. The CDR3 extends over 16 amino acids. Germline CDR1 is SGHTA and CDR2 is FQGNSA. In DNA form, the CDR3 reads TGTGCCAGCAGCTTAGCTGGGCGGGGGCTCACAGATACGCAGTATTTT. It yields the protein CASSLAGRGLTDTQYF.

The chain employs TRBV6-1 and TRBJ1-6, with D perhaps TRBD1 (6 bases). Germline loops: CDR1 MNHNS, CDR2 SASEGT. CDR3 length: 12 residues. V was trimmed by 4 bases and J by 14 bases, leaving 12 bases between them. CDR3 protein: CASSGGPGALHF. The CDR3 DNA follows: TGTGCCAGCAGTGGGGGACCAGGGGCCCTCCACTTT.

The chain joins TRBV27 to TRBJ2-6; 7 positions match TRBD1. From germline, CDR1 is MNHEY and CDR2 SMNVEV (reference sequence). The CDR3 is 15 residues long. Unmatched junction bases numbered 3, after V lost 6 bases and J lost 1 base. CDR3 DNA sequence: TGTGCCAGCAGCCCGACAGGGTCTGGGGCCAACGTCCTGACTTTC. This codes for CASSPTGSGANVLTF.

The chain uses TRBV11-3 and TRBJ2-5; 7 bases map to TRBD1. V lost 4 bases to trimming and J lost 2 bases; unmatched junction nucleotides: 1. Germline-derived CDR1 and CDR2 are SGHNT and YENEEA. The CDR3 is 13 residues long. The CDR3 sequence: CASSWGQQETQYF. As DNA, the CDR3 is TGTGCCAGCAGCTGGGGACAGCAAGAGACCCAGTACTTC.

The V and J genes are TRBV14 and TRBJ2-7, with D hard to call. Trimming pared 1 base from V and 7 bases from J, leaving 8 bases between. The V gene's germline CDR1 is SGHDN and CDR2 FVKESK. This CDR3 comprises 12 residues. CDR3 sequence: CASSQVGFEQYF. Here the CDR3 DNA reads TGTGCCAGCAGCCAAGTCGGTTTTGAGCAGTACTTC.

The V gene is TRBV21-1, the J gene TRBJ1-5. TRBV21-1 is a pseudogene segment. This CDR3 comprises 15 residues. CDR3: CASSIGRTDNQPQHF. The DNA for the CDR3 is TGTGCCAGCAGCATAGGGCGAACGGACAATCAGCCCCAGCATTTT.

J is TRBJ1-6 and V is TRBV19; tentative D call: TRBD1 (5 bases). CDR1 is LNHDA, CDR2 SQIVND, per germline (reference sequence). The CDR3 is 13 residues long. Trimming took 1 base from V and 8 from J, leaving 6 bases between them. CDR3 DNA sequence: TGTGCCAGTAGTATAGGCAGGGATTCACCCCTCCACTTT. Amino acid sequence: CASSIGRDSPLHF.

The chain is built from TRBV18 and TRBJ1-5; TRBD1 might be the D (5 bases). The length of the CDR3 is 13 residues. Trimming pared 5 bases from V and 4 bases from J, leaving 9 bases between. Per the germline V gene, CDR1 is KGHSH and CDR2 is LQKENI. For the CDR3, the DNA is TGTGCCAGCTCAGGGACCTATAATCAGCCCCAGCATTTT. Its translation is CASSGTYNQPQHF.

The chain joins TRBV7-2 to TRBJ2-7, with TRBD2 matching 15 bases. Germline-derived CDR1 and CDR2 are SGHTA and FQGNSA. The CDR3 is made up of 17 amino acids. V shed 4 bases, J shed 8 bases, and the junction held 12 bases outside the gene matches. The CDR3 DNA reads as TGTGCCAGCAGCTGGGCGGGACTAGCGGGAGGCCCAGGCCAGCAGTACTTC. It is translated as CASSWAGLAGGPGQQYF.

As DNA, the CDR3 is TGCGCCAGCAGCTCGGGAGACAGGGCCTACGAGCAGTACTTC. Amino acid sequence: CASSSGDRAYEQYF. The chain is built from TRBV5-1 and TRBJ2-7; tentative D call: TRBD1 (7 bases). The CDR3 extends over 14 amino acids. Germline V gene lookup returns CDR1 SGHRS and CDR2 YFSETQ. V lost 3 bases, J lost 2 bases, and 12 bases lay in between.

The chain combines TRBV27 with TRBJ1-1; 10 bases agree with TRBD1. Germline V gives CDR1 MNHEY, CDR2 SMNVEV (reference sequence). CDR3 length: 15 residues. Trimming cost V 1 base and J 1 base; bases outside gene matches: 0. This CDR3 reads CASSLWDRGNTEAFF. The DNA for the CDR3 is TGTGCCAGCAGTTTATGGGACAGGGGGAACACTGAAGCTTTCTTT.